Sequencing of this T cell receptor (beta chain) was carried out in a study of shared T cell receptors in the human thymus. Produced via immunoSEQ multiplex PCR; TCRdb's table is partial and in-frame only. Of some 700,000 clones in the sample, around 87% were seen once. The same sample was also studied in work on human thymus T cells. That source notes: Donors consisted of healthy Finnish infants (having corrective surgery for congenital heart defects). Resections were taken during corrective heart surgery, and the thymus tissue came from these. Related research described thymic repertoires that were highly overlapping among unrelated individuals.

Sequencing was carried out using thymocytes. The TCR was taken from a boy under two years old with a congenital heart defect.

CDR3 region: CASSPSPGEGYNEQFF. The CDR3 region has the DNA TGTGCCAGCAGCCCAAGCCCGGGAGAAGGGTACAATGAGCAGTTCTTC. The chain couples TRBV7-3 to TRBJ2-1, with a tentative D call TRBD2 (6 bases). Trimming shortened V by 5 bases and J by 4 bases, and 18 bases separated the two germline ends. The germline CDR1 and CDR2 sequences are SGHTA and FQGTGA. CDR3 size: 16 residues.